This T cell receptor (beta chain) is drawn from a study of cytomegalovirus exposure and HLA in healthy donors. Study conclusions and caveats: There were under 200 TCR beta chains listed as cytomegalovirus-associated.

As concerns this clone: Its antigen is undetermined. The junction differs from germline at one of its ends, possibly a read error.

The CDR3 extends over 15 amino acids. Germline V gene sequence: CDR1 SGHKS, CDR2 YYEKEE (reference sequence). Repertoires were generated with immunoSEQ multiplex PCR, while TCRdb's copy carries only in-frame clones and drops some. The sample consists of about 260,000 clones, about 90% of them appearing once. This receptor was identified in a woman aged 25 to 39 in good health and CMV-seronegative. The sequenced sample was PBMCs. The chain uses TRBV5-5 and TRBJ1-4; 10 bases agree with TRBD1. The CDR3 nucleotides read TGTGCCAGCAGCCCAGTCCCGGGACAGGGGCCGCGGGTTCGCTTT. This encodes CASSPVPGQGPRVRF.